This note documents a single T cell receptor beta chain sequence. The CDR3 extends over 15 amino acids. Germline CDR1 reads SGHNT; CDR2 reads YYREEE (reference sequence). The junction had 7 bases not matched to a gene; V was cut back by 4 bases and J by 2 bases. The sample comes from a study of blood T cell repertoires in COVID-19. TCRdb's copy holds only in-frame clones and misses some; the assay was immunoSEQ multiplex PCR. This table holds about 230,000 clones, 86% found once. This receptor was obtained from a middle-aged man with COVID-19, enrolled during active disease. Sample: peripheral blood. The V gene is TRBV5-4, the J gene TRBJ2-3; TRBD2 aligns across 7 bases. CDR3 nucleotides: TGTGCCAGCAGCGGCCGGGACTACAACACAGATACGCAGTATTTT. Amino acids: CASSGRDYNTDTQYF.